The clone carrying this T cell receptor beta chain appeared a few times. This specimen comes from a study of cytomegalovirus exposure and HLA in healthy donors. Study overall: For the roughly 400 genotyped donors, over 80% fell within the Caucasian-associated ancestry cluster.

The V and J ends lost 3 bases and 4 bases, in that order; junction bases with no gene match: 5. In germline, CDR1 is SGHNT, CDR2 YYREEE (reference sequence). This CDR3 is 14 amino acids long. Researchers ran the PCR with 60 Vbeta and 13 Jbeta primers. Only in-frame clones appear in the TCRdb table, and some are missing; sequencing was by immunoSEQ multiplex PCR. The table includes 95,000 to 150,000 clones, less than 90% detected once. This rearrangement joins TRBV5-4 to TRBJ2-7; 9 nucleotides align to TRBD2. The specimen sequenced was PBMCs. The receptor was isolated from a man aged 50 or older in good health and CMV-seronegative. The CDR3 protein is CASSSSGTQYEQYF. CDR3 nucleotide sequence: TGTGCCAGCAGCTCTAGCGGGACCCAATACGAGCAGTACTTC.